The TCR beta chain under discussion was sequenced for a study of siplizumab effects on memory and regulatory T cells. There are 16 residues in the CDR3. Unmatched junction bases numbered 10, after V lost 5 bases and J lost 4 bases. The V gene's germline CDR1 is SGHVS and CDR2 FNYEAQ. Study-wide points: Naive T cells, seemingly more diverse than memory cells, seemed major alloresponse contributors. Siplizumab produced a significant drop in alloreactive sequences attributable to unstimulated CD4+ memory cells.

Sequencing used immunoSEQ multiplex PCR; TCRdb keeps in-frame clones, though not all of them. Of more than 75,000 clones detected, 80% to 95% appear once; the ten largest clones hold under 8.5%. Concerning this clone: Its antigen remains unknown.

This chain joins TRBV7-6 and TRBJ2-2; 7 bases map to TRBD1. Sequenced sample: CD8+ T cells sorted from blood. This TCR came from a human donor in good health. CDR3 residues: CASSRETGNPTGELFF. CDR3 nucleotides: TGTGCCAGCAGCCGTGAGACAGGGAATCCCACCGGGGAGCTGTTTTTT.